Below, 16 T cell receptor beta chains from the same sample are listed, as sequenced in a study of cytomegalovirus exposure and HLA in healthy donors. PCR involved 60 Vbeta and 13 Jbeta primers. Generated by immunoSEQ multiplex PCR, the TCRdb table keeps only in-frame clones and is missing some. The data contain approximately 91,000 clones, 64% of them singletons. The specimen was PBMCs. The receptors originated from a human donor in good health.

The chain joins TRBV18 to TRBJ2-1; 8 bases are shared with TRBD2. This CDR3 region has 15 residues. V was pared by 6 bases and J by 2 bases, with 6 bases of the junction left unmatched. Germline values: CDR1 KGHSH, CDR2 LQKENI. Written as DNA, the CDR3 is TGTGCCAGCTCCTACGGGGGGGGCACCTACAATGAGCAGTTCTTC. It is translated as CASSYGGGTYNEQFF.

This clone is a singleton in its sample. The chain joins TRBV2 to TRBJ1-2; the D gene is possibly TRBD1 (6 bases). The CDR3 loop spans 14 amino acids. V lost 4 bases, J lost 9 bases, and 18 bases lay in between. Germline-derived CDR1 and CDR2 are SNHLY and FYNNEI. This CDR3 reads CASSAGQSRLRYTF. The CDR3 DNA reads as TGTGCCAGCAGTGCCGGACAGTCCAGATTACGCTACACCTTC.

The rearrangement joins TRBV6-5 to TRBJ2-1, with 7 bases lining up with TRBD1. V trimming: 2 bases; J trimming: 8 bases; junction bases outside the gene matches: 12. Germline V gene sequence: CDR1 MNHEY, CDR2 SVGAGI. This CDR3 is built from 16 residues. Here the CDR3 reads CASSYGRGRGFDEQFF. The CDR3 nucleotides read TGTGCCAGCAGTTACGGTAGGGGGCGCGGGTTCGATGAGCAGTTCTTC.

This chain joins TRBV30 and TRBJ2-3, with 8 bases matching TRBD1. Trimming took 0 bases from V and 0 from J; bases not matched to a gene: 2. The CDR3 covers 15 residues. Germline V lookup: CDR1 GTSNPN, CDR2 SVGIG (reference sequence). The chain's CDR3 is CAWSVTGGSTDTQYF. The CDR3, as DNA: TGTGCCTGGAGTGTCACAGGGGGGAGCACAGATACGCAGTATTTT.

The CDR3 DNA sequence: TGTGCCAGCAGCTTACCGGGAGGGAACACCATATATTTT. Its protein product is CASSLPGGNTIYF. The chain links TRBV11-2 to TRBJ1-3; D gene ambiguous. With 2 bases removed from V and 7 bases from J, the gap between germline ends came to 9 bases. The germline V gene encodes CDR1 SGHAT and CDR2 FQNNGV. The CDR3 is 13 amino acids. Full variable domain (remainder filled in from reference TRBV11-2 and TRBJ1-3): EAGVAQSPRYKIIEKRQSVAFWCNPISGHATLYWYQQILGQGPKLLIQFQNNGVVDDSQLPKDRFSAERLKGVDSTLKIQPAKLEDSAVYLCASSLPGGNTIYFGEGSWLTVV.

The chain joins TRBV10-3 to TRBJ1-2, with a tentative D call TRBD1 (5 bases). V was trimmed by 4 bases and J by 6 bases, leaving 9 bases between them. CDR3 length equals 12 residues. CDR1 is ENHRY, CDR2 SYGVKD, per germline. The CDR3 region has the DNA TGTGCCATCAGTGTGCGGGGCGATGGCTACACCTTC. Protein product: CAISVRGDGYTF.

This sequence joins TRBV4-2 and TRBJ1-2; D call uncertain. Trimming pared 1 base from V and 3 bases from J, leaving 9 bases between. CDR1 LGHNA and CDR2 YNFKEQ come from the germline V gene. This CDR3 contains 14 residues. In nucleotides, the CDR3 is TGTGCCAGCAGCCAAGTCGGGGTGGACTATGGCTACACCTTC. Translated: CASSQVGVDYGYTF.

The chain uses TRBV25-1 and TRBJ1-3; D gene unclear. V shed 3 bases and J shed 4 bases, with 4 bases lying between them. The CDR3 loop spans 12 amino acids. The germline V gene has CDR1 MGHDK and CDR2 SYGVNS. CDR3 amino acids: CASSDFGNTIYF. The CDR3 nucleotides read TGTGCCAGCAGTGACTTCGGAAACACCATATATTTT.

This chain links TRBV7-3 with TRBJ2-7; the D gene is possibly TRBD1 (6 bases). Germline V gene data show CDR1 as SGHTA and CDR2 as FQGTGA. Trimming stripped 2 bases from V and 5 bases from J, with 16 bases between. This CDR3 contains 15 residues. As DNA, the CDR3 is TGTGCCAGCAGCTTATCCTGGGGGCCTTTCGACGAGCAGTACTTC. Its translation: CASSLSWGPFDEQYF.

This chain uses TRBV6-6 with TRBJ1-4; possible D gene TRBD1, 6 bases. V was pared by 5 bases and J by 0 bases, with 13 bases between. Germline V gene data show CDR1 as MNHNY and CDR2 as SVGAGI (reference sequence). This CDR3 is built from 16 residues. The CDR3 nucleotides are TGTGCCAGCAGTCAAGGACAGCGTGCAACTAATGAAAAACTGTTTTTT. It yields the protein CASSQGQRATNEKLFF.

V and J are TRBV11-3 and TRBJ1-3, with a possible D match to TRBD1 (5 bases). Germline assignment: CDR1 SGHNT and CDR2 YENEEA. V lost 6 bases and J 2 bases, leaving 14 bases between the germline ends. CDR3 size: 15 residues. CDR3 DNA sequence: TGTGCCAGCAGTTTCTCCCGGGGGGCTGGAAACACCATATATTTT. Translating it yields CASSFSRGAGNTIYF.

Of note for this clone: Other DNA sequences of this sample code for an identical CDR3. This chain uses TRBV4-1 with TRBJ2-2; 7 bases fit TRBD2. Per the germline V gene, CDR1 is MGHRA and CDR2 is YSYEKL. This CDR3 has 14 amino acids. V lost 4 bases and J lost 8; bases outside the gene matches: 7. Written as DNA, the CDR3 is TGCGCCAGCAGCCTCAGCGGGGCGGGTGGGGAGCTGTTTTTT. This sequence encodes CASSLSGAGGELFF.

The J gene is TRBJ1-1, the V gene TRBV9, with D possibly TRBD1 on 5 matching bases. Germline CDR1 is SGDLS and CDR2 is YYNGEE. V was clipped by 1 base and J by 2 bases, with 9 bases between them. The CDR3 has 14 residues. For the CDR3, the DNA is TGTGCCAGCAGCGTACAGGGTAGAAACACTGAAGCTTTCTTT. Protein: CASSVQGRNTEAFF.

The sample holds one count of this clone. This chain joins TRBV6-4 and TRBJ2-1, with unresolved D. The V end was cut by 3 bases, the J end by 5 bases, with 5 bases between. Germline CDR1 is MRHNA and CDR2 is SNTAGT. CDR3 length: 12 amino acids. The CDR3, as DNA: TGTGCCAGCAGTGAGACAAACAATGAGCAGTTCTTC. Protein sequence: CASSETNNEQFF.

The chain employs TRBV18 and TRBJ1-1; possibly TRBD1 for D (5 bases). Germline CDR1 and CDR2: KGHSH and LQKENI. Trimming stripped 4 bases from V and 1 base from J, with 10 bases between. This CDR3 spans 14 amino acids. The CDR3 sequence is CASSRRAKNTEAFF. CDR3 DNA sequence: TGTGCCAGCTCACGCAGGGCGAAGAACACTGAAGCTTTCTTT.

The DNA for the CDR3 is TGTGCCAGCAGCTTTCCTGGCCATTTTACTGGAAACACCATATATTTT. Translation gives CASSFPGHFTGNTIYF. The rearrangement uses TRBV11-2 and TRBJ1-3; D remains unclear. The germline V gene encodes CDR1 SGHAT and CDR2 FQNNGV. Trimming pared 3 bases from V and 2 bases from J, leaving 14 bases between. CDR3 length: 16 amino acids.